Below, 24 T cell receptor beta chains from the same sample are listed, as sequenced in a study of cytomegalovirus exposure and HLA in healthy donors listed by TCRdb under 2017. The library was built by means of the immunoSEQ multiplex PCR assay. For the multiplex PCR, a mixture combining 60 forward primers for TCR Vbeta segments and 13 reverse primers for TCR Jbeta segments was used. TCRdb holds this immuneACCESS table with in-frame rearrangements only. Some clones are missing; in checked studies, unresolved V genes explain under half, and the rest has no known cause. This sample has about 100,000 clones in its table, and roughly 76% of those were observed once. Around 4% of the sample is in the top ten clones. Sequencing was carried out using PBMCs. The origin of the receptors is a man in his forties in good health and CMV-seronegative.

V gene TRBV5-1 combines with J gene TRBJ2-7, with 9 bases lining up with TRBD1. Germline CDR1 is SGHRS and CDR2 is YFSETQ. V was clipped by 4 bases and J by 5 bases; unmatched bases: 10. The CDR3 runs to 15 residues. In nucleotides, the CDR3 is TGCGCCAGCAGCACCCCGGGACAGGGTGGCGACGAGCAGTACTTC. Protein: CASSTPGQGGDEQYF.

V usage is TRBV29-1 and J usage is TRBJ1-2; TRBD1 aligns across 7 bases. From germline, CDR1 is SQVTM and CDR2 ANQGSEA. V lost 6 bases to trimming and J lost 4 bases; unmatched junction nucleotides: 8. The CDR3 has 13 amino acids. This chain's CDR3 is CSVPGQAGYGYTF. DNA of the CDR3: TGCAGCGTGCCTGGACAGGCTGGCTATGGCTACACCTTC.

This clone was detected once. The chain combines TRBV6-5 with TRBJ2-1; TRBD1 aligns across 10 bases. V lost 2 bases, J lost 7 bases, and 5 bases stayed unmatched. The CDR3 totals 15 residues. Germline values: CDR1 MNHEY, CDR2 SVGAGI. The CDR3 coding sequence is TGTGCCAGCAGTTACGGACAGGGGGTAGGAAATGAGCAGTTCTTC. It encodes CASSYGQGVGNEQFF.

V is TRBV5-1 and J is TRBJ1-2; 7 nucleotides line up with TRBD1. The CDR3 length is 17 residues. Unmatched junction bases numbered 12, after V lost 3 bases and J lost 1 base. Looked up from germline, CDR1 is SGHRS and CDR2 is YFSETQ. Written as DNA, the CDR3 is TGCGCCAGCAGCTCGTATTTTGGGACAGAAGATAACTATGGCTACACCTTC. Protein product: CASSSYFGTEDNYGYTF. The full variable domain, rest sourced from reference TRBV5-1 and TRBJ1-2, is KAGVTQTPRYLIKTRGQQVTLSCSPISGHRSVSWYQQTPGQGLQFLFEYFSETQRNKGNFPGRFSGRQFSNSRSEMNVSTLELGDSALYLCASSSYFGTEDNYGYTFGSGTRLTVV.

In DNA form, the CDR3 reads TGTGCCTCACGGACAGGGAATCAGCCCCAGCATTTT. Protein sequence: CASRTGNQPQHF. The V and J genes are TRBV30 and TRBJ1-5, with 8 bases that match TRBD1. CDR1 and CDR2 from the germline V gene are GTSNPN and SVGIG (reference sequence). CDR3 length: 12 amino acids. The J segment lost 4 bases and the V segment lost 7 bases, leaving 3 bases of the junction unmatched.

The J gene is TRBJ2-3, the V gene TRBV18; D is ambiguous. The germline V gene has CDR1 KGHSH and CDR2 LQKENI. The CDR3 is 13 amino acids. V shed 3 bases and J shed 2 bases, with 6 bases lying between them. CDR3 sequence (DNA): TGTGCCAGCTCACCTCTAAACACAGATACGCAGTATTTT. It codes for CASSPLNTDTQYF.

As concerns this clone: Other DNA variants within this sample encode the same CDR3. The V call is TRBV19, the J call TRBJ1-1; TRBD1 is a possible D gene (6 bases). Deletions cut 3 bases from V and 3 bases from J, with 8 bases between. Germline-derived CDR1 and CDR2 are LNHDA and SQIVND (reference sequence). The CDR3 length is 13 residues. This CDR3 is CASSIKGDTEAFF. The CDR3 region has the DNA TGTGCCAGTAGTATCAAGGGGGACACTGAAGCTTTCTTT.

The chain is built from TRBV5-1 and TRBJ2-5; D unresolved. CDR3 length: 12 residues. The germline CDR1 and CDR2 sequences are SGHRS and YFSETQ. The V and J ends lost 5 bases and 6 bases respectively, with 11 bases between them. The CDR3 region is CASSFNSQTQYF. In nucleotides, the CDR3 is TGCGCCAGCAGTTTTAATAGTCAGACCCAGTACTTC.

J is TRBJ2-1 and V is TRBV28; weak D call: TRBD1 (5 bases). CDR1 and CDR2 (germline): MDHEN, SYDVKM. V lost 6 bases and J 8 bases, leaving 29 bases between the germline ends. The CDR3 runs to 18 residues. DNA for the CDR3: TGTGCCAGCAGAGTTTACCCTCCCCCCGCTTGGGGCGGCGATGAGCAGTTCTTC. Its protein is CASRVYPPPAWGGDEQFF.

The chain recombines TRBV29-1 with TRBJ2-5; D is unresolved. The CDR3 contains 13 residues. V lost 4 bases, J lost 7 bases, and 16 bases lay in between. Per the germline V gene, CDR1 is SQVTM and CDR2 is ANQGSEA. CDR3 sequence reads: CSVVRFSDSTQYF. DNA for the CDR3: TGCAGCGTTGTCCGGTTCTCCGATTCGACCCAGTACTTC.

J is TRBJ2-4 and V is TRBV28; a weak D match, TRBD1 (6 bases). Germline lookup yields CDR1 MDHEN and CDR2 SYDVKM. The CDR3 totals 16 residues. V was pared by 6 bases and J by 5 bases, with 20 bases between. This chain's CDR3 is CASSDHQGQLQNIQYF. Written as DNA, the CDR3 is TGTGCCAGCAGCGACCATCAGGGGCAGCTCCAAAACATTCAGTACTTC.

The chain recombines TRBV5-1 with TRBJ2-1, with 13 positions matching TRBD2. V shed 4 bases and J 7 bases; nucleotides not matched to a gene: 2. Germline assignment: CDR1 SGHRS and CDR2 YFSETQ. This CDR3 region has 14 residues. The CDR3 sequence is CASSKTSGGNEQFF. In DNA, the CDR3 is TGCGCCAGCAGCAAGACTAGCGGGGGGAATGAGCAGTTCTTC.

This chain links TRBV7-2 with TRBJ1-2, with a tentative D call TRBD1 (6 bases). The germline V and J ends were trimmed by 4 bases and 4 bases, with 16 bases remaining between them. CDR3 length: 15 residues. Germline assignment: CDR1 SGHTA and CDR2 FQGNSA. The CDR3 sequence: CASSSKGQLSYGYTF. CDR3 DNA sequence: TGTGCCAGCAGCTCCAAAGGACAGCTTTCCTATGGCTACACCTTC.

The chain uses TRBV6-5 and TRBJ2-5; D might be TRBD1 (5 bases). The DNA matches TRBJ2-7 better at its end, which makes the J call doubtful. Per the germline V gene, CDR1 is MNHEY and CDR2 is SVGAGI. CDR3 length: 15 residues. CDR3 in amino acids: CASSRFIEDIYEQYF. The CDR3 DNA is TGTGCCAGCAGCCGCTTTATTGAGGACATCTACGAGCAGTACTTC.

This clone was seen a few times. Other DNA sequences from this sample encode an identical CDR3 as well. The CDR3 is CASSSGTGRGYTF. The CDR3 nucleotides are TGTGCCAGCAGTTCCGGGACAGGACGCGGCTACACCTTC. The gene calls are TRBV6-5 and TRBJ1-2; 8 bases line up with TRBD1. CDR1 is MNHEY and CDR2 is SVGAGI in the germline V gene. The CDR3 sequence is 13 residues long. V dropped 4 bases and J dropped 8; count of bases not matched to a gene: 6.

This chain connects TRBV18 to TRBJ2-7, with 13 bases matching TRBD2. The germline V gene has CDR1 KGHSH and CDR2 LQKENI. With 3 bases clipped from V and 0 bases from J, the junction kept 5 bases outside the gene matches. This CDR3 has 17 amino acids. The CDR3 DNA reads as TGTGCCAGCTCACCGGGACTAGCGGGGACCGGCTCCTACGAGCAGTACGTC. Translating gives CASSPGLAGTGSYEQYV.

To note about this clone: This CDR3 is also generated by other DNA sequences in the sample. The chain uses TRBV5-1 and TRBJ1-2, with 12 positions matching TRBD1. This CDR3 region has 14 residues. CDR1 and CDR2 (germline): SGHRS, YFSETQ. V lost 4 bases, J lost 5 bases, and 3 bases stayed unmatched. Here the CDR3 reads CASSPGQGAYGYTF. The CDR3 region has the DNA TGCGCCAGCAGCCCGGGACAGGGGGCTTATGGCTACACCTTC.

The chain uses TRBV5-1 and TRBJ2-5; maybe TRBD2 (6 bases). The DNA end favors TRBJ2-7, so the J call may be wrong. This CDR3 region has 12 residues. The germline V gene has CDR1 SGHRS and CDR2 YFSETQ. The CDR3 DNA sequence: TGCGCCAGCAGCGCGGGGCCTTACGAGCAGTACTTC. This sequence encodes CASSAGPYEQYF.

The chain recombines TRBV7-9 with TRBJ2-3, with a tentative D call TRBD2 (5 bases). The CDR3 has 12 residues. Germline V gene sequence: CDR1 SEHNR, CDR2 FQNEAQ (reference sequence). With 4 bases removed from V and 7 bases from J, the gap between germline ends came to 9 bases. CDR3 coding DNA: TGTGCCAGCAGCTCCGGGATAAATACGCAGTATTTT. Its translation: CASSSGINTQYF. The full variable domain, with the rest looked up from reference TRBV7-9 and TRBJ2-3, is DTGVSQNPRHKITKRGQNVTFRCDPISEHNRLYWYRQTLGQGPEFLTYFQNEAQLEKSRLLSDRFSAERPKGSFSTLEIQRTEQGDSAMYLCASSSGINTQYFGPGTRLTVL.

The gene calls are TRBV5-4 and TRBJ1-6; a weak D match, TRBD1 (5 bases). Trimming pared 4 bases from V and 13 bases from J, leaving 24 bases between. The CDR3 consists of 16 residues. Germline V gene sequence: CDR1 SGHNT, CDR2 YYREEE (reference sequence). This chain's CDR3 is CASSTGLNHDNWPLHF. In nucleotides, the CDR3 is TGTGCCAGCAGCACGGGACTTAACCACGATAATTGGCCCCTCCACTTT.

This clone showed up just a few times. The junction does not match germline at one end; this may be a read error. V usage is TRBV7-9 and J usage is TRBJ2-1, with 7 bases identical to TRBD1. Germline V gene lookup returns CDR1 SEHNR and CDR2 FQNEAQ (reference sequence). The CDR3 covers 14 residues. CDR3 nucleotide sequence: TGTTCCAGCAGCTTCCTCACAGGGGACAATGAGCAGTTCTTC. Translated, it gives CSSSFLTGDNEQFF.

Of note for this clone: Relative to the germline gene, one junction end is altered; a read error may explain this. The chain carries TRBV6-6 and TRBJ1-1; D not resolved. CDR1 is MNHNY and CDR2 is SVGAGI in the germline V gene (reference sequence). The CDR3 covers 12 residues. CDR3: CAGSYSPPEAFF. The CDR3 bases are TGTGCCGGCAGTTATTCTCCTCCTGAAGCTTTCTTT.

The chain couples TRBV7-8 to TRBJ1-2; D uncertain. Trimming shortened V by 4 bases and J by 2 bases, and 14 bases separated the two germline ends. The CDR3 is 15 residues long. Germline assignment: CDR1 SGHVS and CDR2 FQNEAQ. The DNA of the CDR3 is TGTGCCAGCAGCTCCAAAATCACAGCAAACTATGGCTACACCTTC. This sequence encodes CASSSKITANYGYTF.

The J gene is TRBJ2-2, the V gene TRBV30; the match to TRBD1 covers 8 bases. The V and J ends lost 2 bases and 3 bases, in that order; junction bases with no gene match: 8. The CDR3 loop spans 16 amino acids. Germline V lookup: CDR1 GTSNPN, CDR2 SVGIG (reference sequence). The CDR3 sequence is CAWSPDRVGDTGELFF. For the CDR3, the DNA is TGTGCCTGGAGTCCGGACAGGGTCGGCGACACCGGGGAGCTGTTTTTT.